This T cell receptor (beta chain) is from a study of T-cell reconstitution after alpha-beta-depleted transplantation in children. Findings of the study overall: Several hundred rapidly expanded clones from non-depleted graft cells reportedly supplied alpha-beta T cells about two months post-transplant. Hyperexpanded clones declined; after one year, newly produced T cells mostly supplied diversity. Some patients owed their high day-60 TCRbeta diversity to surviving recipient T cells and thymic progenitors.

Researchers prepared the TCRbeta library using unique molecular identifiers, the study reports. TCRdb passed the PCR reads through MiXCR, listing each CDR3 protein once. The sample has around 440,000 distinct CDR3 sequences, 15% to 20% seen once; the top ten hold roughly 29%. The ends were cut back, 2 bases at V and 3 bases at J, with 17 bases in the middle. Per the germline V gene, CDR1 is PRHDT and CDR2 is FYEKMQ (reference sequence). This CDR3 is 16 amino acids long. This clonotype was seen a few times. Its target is not known. The chain combines TRBV13 with TRBJ2-7, with D possibly being TRBD1 or TRBD2 (5 bases each). The source of this sequence is a boy in the first two years of life who had a stem cell transplant for Wiskott-Aldrich syndrome, so the T cells may come from the graft donor. Sequences were derived from PBMCs, mostly from graft donor cells, sampled 360 days after TCRalphabeta/CD19-depleted stem cell transplant. The CDR3 reads CASSLMGEGRSYEQYF. The CDR3 nucleotides read TGTGCCAGCAGCTTAATGGGGGAAGGGCGCAGCTACGAGCAGTACTTC.